The 26 T cell receptor beta chains below all came from one sample that was sequenced in a study of shared clonotypes between healthy human individuals. TCRdb's table, derived via immunoSEQ multiplex PCR, lists solely in-frame clones and lacks some. This sample carries about 480,000 clones, 75% to 80% of them seen once, and the ten largest clones take approximately 12%. The sequenced material came from PBMCs. These receptors were obtained from a woman in her forties in good health. Some clones in this sample may be carry-over from other donors' samples.

The chain joins TRBV11-2 to TRBJ2-7; 9 bases fit TRBD2. This CDR3 comprises 14 residues. The junction had 4 bases not matched to a gene; V was cut back by 4 bases and J by 3 bases. Germline CDR1 SGHAT, CDR2 FQNNGV. The CDR3 sequence is CASSSRTSVYEQYF. Written as DNA, the CDR3 is TGTGCCAGCAGCTCGAGGACTAGCGTCTACGAGCAGTACTTC.

As DNA, the CDR3 is TGCGCCAGCAGCTCCGTGGGACTTCCCAGCTCCTACGAGCAGTACTTC. As protein: CASSSVGLPSSYEQYF. The chain is built from TRBV10-2 and TRBJ2-7; possible D gene TRBD2, 6 bases. Germline CDR1 WSHSY, CDR2 SAAADI. V lost 6 bases to trimming and J lost 0 bases, with 18 bases between them. The CDR3 is made up of 16 amino acids.

The genes are TRBV12-2 and TRBJ1-1; TRBD1 is the table's D call, not checked against the DNA. TRBV12-2 is described as a pseudogene. This CDR3 spans 21 amino acids. In nucleotides, the CDR3 is TGTGCAAGTCGCTTATCCCAAAAGGGCAGACAGAACGGTGTATGTGGCACTGAAGCTTTCTTT. The encoded protein is CASRLSQKGRQNGVCGTEAFF.

This rearrangement joins TRBV5-1 to TRBJ1-5; 7 positions agree with TRBD1. V gave up 0 bases and J gave up 5 bases; unmatched junction bases: 5. The CDR3 spans 15 residues. The germline V gene encodes CDR1 SGHRS and CDR2 YFSETQ. In DNA form, the CDR3 reads TGCGCCAGCAGCTTGGAGGGGGCCGGCGATCAGCCCCAGCATTTT. Translating it yields CASSLEGAGDQPQHF.

The genes are TRBV5-4 and TRBJ1-1; 11 bases agree with TRBD1. V trimming: 2 bases; J trimming: 4 bases; junction bases outside the gene matches: 4. Germline V lookup: CDR1 SGHNT, CDR2 YYREEE (reference sequence). This CDR3 has 15 residues. DNA for the CDR3: TGTGCCAGCAGCTTAGCCGGGACAGGGGGCACTGAAGCTTTCTTT. Its protein product is CASSLAGTGGTEAFF.

This rearrangement joins TRBV27 to TRBJ2-3; maybe TRBD2 (5 bases). Trimming removed 3 bases at V and 7 bases at J, with 11 bases between. CDR1 and CDR2 from the germline V gene are MNHEY and SMNVEV (reference sequence). This CDR3 comprises 13 residues. Written as DNA, the CDR3 is TGTGCCAGCAGTTTTCTAGCTGAAAATACGCAGTATTTT. Translation gives CASSFLAENTQYF.

The chain uses TRBV7-3 and TRBJ2-1, with 9 bases fitting TRBD2. Germline values: CDR1 SGHTA, CDR2 FQGTGA. The V gene end was trimmed by 5 bases and the J gene end by 1 base; junction bases not matched to a gene: 3. CDR3 length: 15 amino acids. As DNA, the CDR3 is TGTGCCAGCAGCCCTAGCGGGAATTCCTACAATGAGCAGTTCTTC. Protein: CASSPSGNSYNEQFF. Full variable domain (remainder filled in from reference TRBV7-3 and TRBJ2-1): GAGVSQTPSNKVTEKGKYVELRCDPISGHTALYWYRQSLGQGPEFLIYFQGTGAADDSGLPNDRFFAVRPEGSVSTLKIQRTERGDSAVYLCASSPSGNSYNEQFFGPGTRLTVL.

This clone was counted many times. This chain connects TRBV11-2 to TRBJ2-1; 7 bases align to TRBD2. V shed 5 bases, J shed 12 bases, and the junction held 7 bases outside the gene matches. The CDR3 length is 12 residues. Germline loops: CDR1 SGHAT, CDR2 FQNNGV. As DNA, the CDR3 is TGTGCCAGCAGCCCCGGGGGGACCCGGCAGTTCTTC. It encodes CASSPGGTRQFF.

The V and J genes are TRBV29-1 and TRBJ2-7; weak D call: TRBD1 (6 bases). Germline V gene data show CDR1 as SQVTM and CDR2 as ANQGSEA. Trimming took off 6 bases at V and 3 bases at J, with 18 bases between the two ends. The CDR3 has 14 amino acids. CDR3: CSVLISRGFYEQYF. CDR3 nucleotides: TGCAGCGTACTGATAAGCAGGGGCTTCTACGAGCAGTACTTC.

This chain links TRBV2 with TRBJ2-3; tentative D call: TRBD1 (5 bases). Between the trimmed V and J ends, which lost 1 base and 5 bases, there was a span of 16 bases. The CDR3 is made up of 16 amino acids. The germline gives CDR1 SNHLY, CDR2 FYNNEI. CDR3 sequence (DNA): TGTGCCAGCAGTGAAGAGGGCAGGGCTTTCAAAGATACGCAGTATTTT. Translated: CASSEEGRAFKDTQYF.

The V and J genes are TRBV9 and TRBJ2-3; D call uncertain. With 4 bases removed from V and 2 bases from J, the gap between germline ends came to 11 bases. From germline, CDR1 is SGDLS and CDR2 YYNGEE. This CDR3 comprises 14 residues. CDR3 nucleotide sequence: TGTGCCAGCAGCCCCCTCACCCTCACAGATACGCAGTATTTT. Residues: CASSPLTLTDTQYF.

The rearrangement joins TRBV6-1 to TRBJ1-2; D call uncertain. The CDR3 consists of 13 residues. The germline V gene has CDR1 MNHNS and CDR2 SASEGT. Trimming took off 1 base at V and 7 bases at J, with 10 bases between the two ends. The CDR3 spells CASSEVGPSGYTF. The CDR3 DNA follows: TGTGCCAGCAGTGAAGTAGGACCATCTGGCTACACCTTC.

V usage is TRBV4-1 and J usage is TRBJ2-2, with TRBD2 identical over 15 bases. Germline lookup yields CDR1 MGHRA and CDR2 YSYEKL. CDR3 length equals 19 residues. V was pared by 1 base and J by 0 bases, with 3 bases of the junction left unmatched. The CDR3: CASSQVGLAGGPNTGELFF. For the CDR3, the DNA is TGCGCCAGCAGCCAAGTTGGACTAGCGGGAGGGCCGAACACCGGGGAGCTGTTTTTT.

The V and J genes are TRBV27 and TRBJ1-2; 9 nucleotides agree with TRBD1. CDR3 length: 17 amino acids. Germline values: CDR1 MNHEY, CDR2 SMNVEV (reference sequence). V shed 5 bases and J 6 bases; nucleotides not matched to a gene: 16. As DNA, the CDR3 is TGTGCCAGCAGTCTAAGGCCCGCCCCCGGGACAGGGAATGGCTACACCTTC. Its translation is CASSLRPAPGTGNGYTF.

This clone showed up just a few times. The CDR3 is CASSDGTGVQPQHF. The DNA for the CDR3 is TGTGCCAGCAGTGATGGGACAGGGGTTCAGCCCCAGCATTTT. V is TRBV2 and J is TRBJ1-5, with 10 bases matching TRBD1. CDR3 length: 14 residues. V gave up 3 bases and J gave up 6 bases; unmatched junction bases: 2. Germline V gene lookup returns CDR1 SNHLY and CDR2 FYNNEI.

The rearrangement joins TRBV4-3 to TRBJ2-3; TRBD2 agrees at 8 bases. Germline assignment: CDR1 LGHNA and CDR2 YSLEER. This CDR3 is 15 amino acids long. V shed 0 bases, J shed 4 bases, and the junction held 3 bases outside the gene matches. The CDR3 loop reads CASSQDTSGPDTQYF. The DNA for the CDR3 is TGCGCCAGCAGCCAAGACACTAGCGGCCCAGATACGCAGTATTTT.

V gene TRBV6-5 combines with J gene TRBJ1-2; 10 nucleotides match TRBD1. This CDR3 is 15 amino acids long. After removal of 6 bases from V and 5 bases from J, the junction contained 9 bases not matched to a gene. Germline CDR1 reads MNHEY; CDR2 reads SVGAGI. The CDR3 loop is CASRAGTGAGYGYTF. The CDR3 nucleotides are TGTGCCAGCAGAGCCGGGACAGGGGCAGGGTATGGCTACACCTTC.

This clone has a single count. The CDR3 bases are TGCAGGGCACAGGGAGCCCATGGCTACACCTTC. It is translated as CRAQGAHGYTF. V usage is TRBV20-1 and J usage is TRBJ1-2, with D possibly being TRBD1 (6 bases). Germline lookup yields CDR1 DFQATT and CDR2 SNEGSKA (reference sequence). The CDR3 totals 11 residues.

The V gene is TRBV7-9, the J gene TRBJ1-1; D is perhaps TRBD1 (6 bases). Per the germline V gene, CDR1 is SEHNR and CDR2 is FQNEAQ (reference sequence). The V end lost 5 bases, the J end lost 0 bases, and 16 bases lay between the germline ends. The CDR3 sequence is 16 residues long. The DNA for the CDR3 is TGTGCCAGCAGCCAGGGGCGGGGCCAATTGAACACTGAAGCTTTCTTT. Its translation is CASSQGRGQLNTEAFF.

This chain uses TRBV7-3 with TRBJ2-7, with D unresolved. Germline lookup yields CDR1 SGHTA and CDR2 FQGTGA. This CDR3 comprises 15 residues. Trimming removed 1 base at V and 0 bases at J, with 10 bases between. The CDR3 bases are TGTGCCAGCAGCTTAATGGCGTCGAGCTCCTACGAGCAGTACTTC. It specifies CASSLMASSSYEQYF.

This clone was seen many times. The chain links TRBV11-1 to TRBJ2-3; 7 bases are a match to TRBD2. This CDR3 comprises 18 residues. After removal of 2 bases from V and 0 bases from J, the junction contained 11 bases not matched to a gene. In germline, CDR1 is SGHAT, CDR2 FQDESV (reference sequence). The CDR3, as DNA: TGTGCCAGCAGCTTAATCCAGGCGGGAGTTGGGAGCACAGATACGCAGTATTTT. Its protein is CASSLIQAGVGSTDTQYF. The whole variable domain, filled in from reference TRBV11-1 and TRBJ2-3, reads EAEVAQSPRYKITEKSQAVAFWCDPISGHATLYWYRQILGQGPELLVQFQDESVVDDSQLPKDRFSAERLKGVDSTLKIQPAELGDSAMYLCASSLIQAGVGSTDTQYFGPGTRLTVL.

Regarding this clone: The junction and the germline gene differ at one end; a read error may be behind it. The chain has TRBV6-1 and TRBJ2-7; D is possibly TRBD1 (5 bases). The CDR3 totals 12 residues. The germline V gene encodes CDR1 MNHNS and CDR2 SASEGT. This chain's CDR3 is CASSVPLTEPYF. Here the CDR3 DNA reads TGTGCCAGCAGCGTACCCTTGACAGAGCCGTACTTC.

This chain links TRBV6-6 with TRBJ2-3; 11 bases map to TRBD1. J gave up 4 bases and V 6 bases, and 3 bases lay outside the gene matches. Germline CDR1 is MNHNY and CDR2 is SVGAGI (reference sequence). The CDR3 extends over 14 amino acids. The CDR3, as DNA: TGTGCCAGCAGGGACAGGGGGCCCCCAGATACGCAGTATTTT. This gives the protein CASRDRGPPDTQYF.

This sequence joins TRBV28 and TRBJ2-2; 7 bases map to TRBD2. The CDR3 has 15 amino acids. V gave up 2 bases and J gave up 0 bases; unmatched junction bases: 0. In germline, CDR1 is MDHEN, CDR2 SYDVKM. CDR3 DNA: TGTGCCAGCAGTTTAGCGGGAGCGAACACCGGGGAGCTGTTTTTT. It encodes CASSLAGANTGELFF.

The V gene is TRBV6-1, the J gene TRBJ2-5; 10 positions agree with TRBD1. The V segment lost 4 bases and the J segment 5 bases; nucleotides outside the gene matches: 7. CDR1 is MNHNS, CDR2 SASEGT, per germline. The CDR3 has 15 amino acids. This CDR3 reads CASSAFGTGEETQYF. The CDR3 nucleotides are TGTGCCAGCAGTGCCTTTGGGACAGGGGAGGAGACCCAGTACTTC.

CDR3 DNA sequence: TGTGCCAGCAGTGCAACCTGGAGTGACGGCACTGAAGCTTTCTTT. As protein: CASSATWSDGTEAFF. The rearrangement links TRBV6-1 to TRBJ1-1; D uncertain. V dropped 4 bases and J dropped 4 bases, with 16 bases sitting between them. The CDR3 totals 15 residues. Germline CDR1 MNHNS, CDR2 SASEGT.